The rows below give T cell receptor beta chains drawn from one sample of a study of prognosis after radiotherapy for stage I lung cancer. TCRdb recomputed calls from the multiplex PCR reads with MiXCR, one row per CDR3 protein. The sample consists of around 26,000 distinct CDR3 sequences, about 45% of them appearing once. Sequenced material: PBMCs, taken before or after stereotactic body radiation therapy (not recorded which). The receptors shown here come from a donor over 45 with non-small cell lung cancer. Both conserved end residues are part of each CDR3. Each record gives: D gene, clone size, V gene, J gene, CDR3 protein, CDR3 DNA. A D gene is named only where the DNA matches it firmly. Clone size appears in some rows only: once, few, many, or a class for an expanded clone.

TRBD1,NA,TRBV5-1,TRBJ2-2,CASSLWTGATGELFF,TGCGCCAGCAGTTTATGGACAGGAGCCACTGGGGAGCTGTTTTTT
TRBD2,NA,TRBV5-1,TRBJ2-1,CASSLLASGRSYNEQFF,TGCGCCAGCAGCTTGTTGGCTAGCGGGAGGTCCTACAATGAGCAGTTCTTC
NA,NA,TRBV11-2,TRBJ2-7,CASSLVRGEQYF,TGTGCCAGCAGCTTAGTACGGGGCGAGCAGTACTTC
NA,NA,TRBV6-2/TRBV6-3,TRBJ1-5,CASSYPGQWAFGNHPQHF,TGTGCCAGCAGTTACCCAGGACAGTGGGCATTTGGCAATCATCCCCAGCATTTT
TRBD1,medium-sized,TRBV2,TRBJ1-2,CASRSQGAIHGYTF,TGTGCCAGCAGGAGTCAGGGGGCGATACATGGCTACACCTTC
TRBD1,NA,TRBV12-3/TRBV12-4,TRBJ2-1,CASSHGWDRSYNDQFF,TGTGCCAGCTCCCACGGTTGGGACAGGAGTTACAATGATCAGTTCTTC
NA,many,TRBV24-1,TRBJ2-5,CATSDAILRETQYF,TGTGCCACCAGTGATGCCATCCTTCGGGAGACCCAGTACTTC
TRBD1,NA,TRBV7-6,TRBJ1-1,CASSSTGVGNTEASF,TGTGCCAGCAGCTCGACAGGGGTAGGGAATACTGAAGCTTCCTTT
TRBD2,many,TRBV6-1,TRBJ2-1,CASRREDYNEQFF,TGTGCCAGCCGGCGGGAGGACTACAATGAGCAGTTCTTC
NA,many,TRBV5-1,TRBJ1-1,CASSLRRGGVGATEAFF,TGCGCCAGCAGCTTGCGGAGGGGAGGGGTGGGTGCCACTGAAGCTTTCTTT
TRBD2,many,TRBV6-5,TRBJ2-1,CASSYGAGGRDNEQFF,TGTGCCAGCAGTTACGGAGCGGGGGGGCGCGACAATGAGCAGTTCTTC
NA,NA,TRBV6-1,TRBJ1-6,CASSPRPAEGGSPLHF,TGTGCCAGCTCCCCCCGGCCCGCGGAAGGGGGTTCGCCCCTCCACTTT
NA,once,TRBV28,TRBJ2-7,CASSTLAAQYEQYF,TGTGCCAGCAGCACATTAGCGGCGCAATACGAGCAGTACTTC
NA,NA,TRBV24-1,TRBJ2-1,CATSEHKQDNEQFF,TGTGCCACCAGTGAACATAAACAGGACAATGAGCAGTTCTTC
NA,many,TRBV7-2,TRBJ1-4,CASSQGWAGREKLFF,TGTGCCAGCAGCCAAGGATGGGCAGGGAGGGAAAAACTGTTTTTT
NA,NA,TRBV6-2/TRBV6-3,TRBJ1-6,CASRPDSPCVPLHF,TGTGCCAGCAGGCCAGACAGTCCCTGTGTTCCCCTCCACTTT